What follows is one T cell receptor beta chain and its context. Its antigen target is currently unknown. Base qualities are not provided; no much larger clone lies one nucleotide away. Donors were healthy HIV-negative adults with no recently reported acute infections or vaccinations. Every donor was a Caucasian adult living in Nashville, Tennessee, USA. Magnetic negative selection was used to enrich CD4+ T cells, after which naive cells were positively selected on CD45RA and the negative fraction became the memory subset. After blood collection by leukapheresis, PBMCs were isolated using Ficoll-Histopaque density gradient centrifugation and then cryopreserved in the vapor phase of liquid nitrogen. Analytical flow cytometry was used to check the purity and quantity of each magnetically sorted T cell population. Genomic DNA was isolated from every sorted fraction and measured by UV absorbance on a Nanodrop 2000c.

TCR CDR3 regions were amplified from genomic DNA by multiplex PCR using the deep immunoSEQ assay. Extracted genomic DNA from each cell subset was distributed evenly across all wells of several immunoSEQ 96-well plates, and each plate was treated as a replicate. For sorted subsets, each replicate PCR was loaded with 150 to 250 ng genomic DNA, equivalent to about 30,000 T cell genomes. Purified libraries were quantified with a Qubit 3.0 fluorometer, sized on a Bioanalyzer 2100, and re-quantified with the KAPA Library Quantification kit. Each immunoSEQ 96-well plate was sequenced on its own single-read 150-cycle Illumina NextSeq 550 flow cell. The original pipeline was this. Because only junctional sequences without quality scores were contained in the immunoSEQ output, filtering matching that applied to full-length reads could not be performed. To assign V/J genes and CDR3, sequences were annotated against IMGT germline references using PyIR, a Python wrapper for IgBLAST v1.9. Reads with weak V/J assignments (E-value above 1e-6), missing CDR3, stop codons, out-of-frame junctions, or ambiguous translated residues were removed. A V3J clonotype was defined by an identical inferred V gene, J gene, and CDR3 amino acid sequence. The percentage overlap between two repertoires was calculated by dividing the number of shared unique clonotypes by the size of the smaller repertoire. Repertoire richness was assessed with RTK rarefaction, the Chao1 estimator, and Recon v2.1 estimates of unobserved clonotypes. Generation probabilities were computed with OLGA for all TCRbeta clonotypes obtained by the gDNA method from several donors. Sourced from immuneACCESS, this table was stored by TCRdb with only in-frame sequences that have V and J called. A share of the clones is absent; for the studies checked, an unresolved V gene accounts for under half, and the remainder has no known explanation. V and J calls and clone size are copied from that table; D and trimming were computed from the DNA. The sample includes fewer than 2.5 million clones, with approximately 93% observed a single time. The ten top clones hold 0.36% of the sample.

The data are from a study of shared clonotypes between healthy human individuals (dated by TCRdb to 2020 to 2021). The study in broad terms: The cohort comprised a couple of women and a few men aged 18 to 49 years. For each donor, CD4 naive and CD4 memory were each run on three plates, CD8 naive on two plates, and CD8 memory on one plate. Libraries were prepared and TCR repertoires were sequenced by different laboratories using diverse techniques, in order to increase sequencing depth and limit assay-specific biases. Leukapheresis yielded between about 0.85 and 10 billion PBMCs per donor. To estimate repertoire size and how much clonotypes are shared between individuals, the study performed deep sequencing of blood TCR repertoires from a handful of healthy adults. What the study reported, not specific to this receptor: Roughly 5% of naive CD4, 3.5% of naive CD8, approximately 2.2% of memory CD4, and about 0.4% of memory CD8 clonotypes were shared across several donors. Because the study included only a small number of donors, the genetic and exposure-history diversity represented was limited. Sampling was restricted to blood, and TCR repertoires in tissues likely differ from the TCR repertoires found in blood. Pairwise subsampling indicated that sequencing depth was expected to affect the degree of clonotype sharing among donors. Estimated clonotype richness was generally larger for naive than for memory subsets. Higher generation probabilities were observed for clonotypes shared by all four sorted-subset donors than for non-shared clonotypes. Incomplete sequencing was indicated by rarefaction of sorted-subset datasets, despite the large sequencing depth.

The clonotype originates from a man aged 18 to 30 in good health. Some clones in this sample may be carry-over from other donors' samples. The sample comprised naive CD4+ T cells from PBMCs. This specimen's cell subset or site label, interpreted: CD45RA+ positively selected.

The CDR3 corresponds to CASSQEPPDASYNEQFF. The DNA is as follows: TGCGCCAGCAGCCAAGAACCCCCGGACGCTTCCTACAATGAGCAGTTCTTC. The chain couples TRBV4-3 to TRBJ2-1; the D gene assignment is ambiguous. V is shortened by 0 bases, J by 1 base, and the region joining them spans 13 bases. Inclusive of the bounding cysteine and phenylalanine, the CDR3 is 17 residues long. CDR3 DNA only is kept here, 51 bases in frame from base 1. The germline V gene provides CDR1 LGHNA and CDR2 YSLEER.